The 24 T cell receptor beta chains presented below share a single source sample, sequenced in a study of blood T cell repertoires in COVID-19 (TCRdb year 2020). Library construction relied on the immunoSEQ multiplex PCR assay. Drawn from immuneACCESS, this table holds only the in-frame rearrangements with V and J called that TCRdb kept. Clones are partly lost; checked studies trace under half to an unresolved V gene and leave the rest unexplained. The sample table lists about 180,000 clones, 80% to 85% of them with a count of one. Clones ranked in the top ten supply over 6% of the sample. Sequencing used peripheral blood. The receptors stem from a woman in her 70s with COVID-19, enrolled during active disease.

This chain joins TRBV27 and TRBJ2-5, with D hard to call. Germline loops: CDR1 MNHEY, CDR2 SMNVEV (reference sequence). CDR3 size: 12 residues. V was shortened by 6 bases and J by 4 bases, with 9 bases between the two germline ends. The CDR3 DNA follows: TGTGCCAGCAGGCTCCCTAGAGAGACCCAGTACTTC. Translating gives CASRLPRETQYF.

This sequence joins TRBV28 and TRBJ1-3; TRBD1 agrees at 7 bases. From germline, CDR1 is MDHEN and CDR2 SYDVKM. With V trimmed by 6 bases and J by 2 bases, 7 bases remained unmatched. This CDR3 has 15 residues. CDR3 protein: CASSKGTVPGNTIYF. DNA for the CDR3: TGTGCCAGCAGCAAGGGGACAGTCCCTGGAAACACCATATATTTT.

The chain links TRBV7-8 to TRBJ2-1, with D unclear. Germline loops: CDR1 SGHVS, CDR2 FQNEAQ. This CDR3 has 12 amino acids. Between the trimmed V and J ends, which lost 5 bases and 8 bases, there was a span of 10 bases. CDR3 loop: CASSPSPYEQFF. The CDR3, as DNA: TGTGCCAGCAGCCCCTCCCCCTATGAGCAGTTCTTC.

This clone occurred a few times. This chain connects TRBV5-5 to TRBJ1-2; 9 bases align to TRBD1. CDR1 and CDR2 from the germline V gene are SGHKS and YYEKEE (reference sequence). Trimming at V came to 0 bases and at J to 7 bases, leaving 19 bases not matched to a gene. The CDR3 covers 19 residues. The CDR3 is CASSLEPGQGTRLLGGYTF. As DNA, the CDR3 is TGTGCCAGCAGCTTGGAACCGGGACAGGGTACCCGCTTACTTGGTGGCTACACCTTC.

The chain is built from TRBV12-3 or TRBV12-4 and TRBJ2-7, with D possibly matching TRBD2 (5 bases). The V and J ends lost 8 bases and 2 bases respectively, with 13 bases between them. The CDR3 contains 13 residues. CDR3 loop: CASRPGGTYEQYF. DNA of the CDR3: TGTGCCAGCCGACCTGGAGGCACCTACGAGCAGTACTTC.

The chain joins TRBV7-6 to TRBJ2-2; possibly TRBD1 for D (8 bases). The CDR3 is made up of 17 amino acids. V was cut by 0 bases and J by 4 bases, with 15 bases left in between. Looked up from germline, CDR1 is SGHVS and CDR2 is FNYEAQ. DNA for the CDR3: TGTGCCAGCAGCTTAGCAAGGCACAGGGGGGGCACCGGGGAGCTGTTTTTT. Translated, it gives CASSLARHRGGTGELFF.

The sample holds one count of this clone. The V call is TRBV18, the J call TRBJ1-1; 7 positions agree with TRBD1. The CDR3 loop spans 16 amino acids. In germline, CDR1 is KGHSH, CDR2 LQKENI. The junction had 11 bases not matched to a gene; V was cut back by 3 bases and J by 4 bases. The CDR3 DNA reads TGTGCCAGCTCACCCGATGCACAGGGGAAGGGCACTGAAGCTTTCTTT. The encoded protein is CASSPDAQGKGTEAFF.

The chain has TRBV4-3 and TRBJ1-2; 7 nucleotides match TRBD1. The germline V gene encodes CDR1 LGHNA and CDR2 YSLEER. CDR3 length: 13 residues. V was clipped by 0 bases and J by 8 bases; unmatched bases: 3. CDR3 sequence: CASSQDRDRGYTF. The CDR3 DNA sequence: TGCGCCAGCAGCCAAGATCGGGACAGAGGCTACACCTTC.

The V call is TRBV6-2 or TRBV6-3, the J call TRBJ2-1; the match to TRBD2 covers 7 bases. Germline CDR1 MNHEY, CDR2 SVGEGT. The CDR3 runs to 16 residues. V dropped 2 bases and J dropped 8; count of bases not matched to a gene: 12. Here the CDR3 reads CASSYGGGRVIYEQFF. The DNA for the CDR3 is TGTGCCAGCAGTTACGGGGGAGGGAGGGTAATCTATGAGCAGTTCTTC.

This sequence joins TRBV19 and TRBJ2-3; TRBD2 might be the D (5 bases). V was shortened by 8 bases and J by 6 bases, with 15 bases between the two germline ends. Germline lookup yields CDR1 LNHDA and CDR2 SQIVND (reference sequence). This CDR3 contains 13 residues. This CDR3 reads CASSLRRGDTQYF. In nucleotides, the CDR3 is TGTGCCAGTTCTCTCCGGAGAGGGGATACGCAGTATTTT.

This clone showed up just a few times. The rearrangement joins TRBV28 to TRBJ1-2; possible D gene TRBD1, 6 bases. With 3 bases removed from V and 8 bases from J, the gap between germline ends came to 13 bases. Germline CDR1 MDHEN, CDR2 SYDVKM. This CDR3 spans 13 amino acids. The CDR3 DNA sequence: TGTGCCAGCAGTTTGAGGTCAGGGGCCGGCTACACCTTC. It codes for CASSLRSGAGYTF.

This clone appeared a single time. This sequence joins TRBV10-3 and TRBJ2-7, with 10 bases lining up with TRBD1. The CDR3 is made up of 13 amino acids. Trimming cost V 10 bases and J 2 bases; bases outside gene matches: 5. Germline assignment: CDR1 ENHRY and CDR2 SYGVKD. As DNA, the CDR3 is TGTGCCAGCGGGACAGGGGATACCTACGAGCAGTACTTC. Protein sequence: CASGTGDTYEQYF.

This chain joins TRBV19 and TRBJ2-2; 8 bases map to TRBD2. There are 16 residues in the CDR3. V lost 0 bases, J lost 4 bases, and 4 bases stayed unmatched. Germline-derived CDR1 and CDR2 are LNHDA and SQIVND (reference sequence). The CDR3 DNA sequence: TGTGCCAGTAGTATAGAGTTAGCGGGACTCACCGGGGAGCTGTTTTTT. It yields the protein CASSIELAGLTGELFF. Filled out from reference TRBV19 and TRBJ2-2, the complete variable domain reads DGGITQSPKYLFRKEGQNVTLSCEQNLNHDAMYWYRQDPGQGLRLIYYSQIVNDFQKGDIAEGYSVSREKKESFPLTVTSAQKNPTAFYLCASSIELAGLTGELFFGEGSRLTVL.

The J gene is TRBJ2-1, the V gene TRBV29-1; 9 nucleotides line up with TRBD2. V lost 7 bases to trimming and J lost 7 bases; unmatched junction nucleotides: 11. The CDR3 loop spans 14 amino acids. Germline V gene data show CDR1 as SQVTM and CDR2 as ANQGSEA. The CDR3, as DNA: TGCAGCGCAGGACTAGCGATAGGAAGTAATGAGCAGTTCTTC. Its protein product is CSAGLAIGSNEQFF.

This clone appeared a few times. V gene TRBV2 combines with J gene TRBJ1-6; 9 nucleotides agree with TRBD1. The length of the CDR3 is 16 residues. The V segment lost 8 bases and the J segment 9 bases; nucleotides outside the gene matches: 14. Looked up from germline, CDR1 is SNHLY and CDR2 is FYNNEI. The CDR3 is CASRQRTGERSSPLHF. CDR3 coding DNA: TGTGCCAGCCGACAGAGGACAGGGGAAAGGAGTTCACCCCTCCACTTT.

The table lists this clone with a few counts. The chain has TRBV6-5 and TRBJ2-7, with D possibly TRBD2 on 5 matching bases. Trimming pared 6 bases from V and 11 bases from J, leaving 11 bases between. The germline gives CDR1 MNHEY, CDR2 SVGAGI. CDR3 length: 10 residues. The CDR3 sequence: CASRERKEYF. CDR3 sequence (DNA): TGTGCCAGCAGAGAGCGGAAGGAGTACTTC.

J is TRBJ2-3 and V is TRBV10-3, with 9 bases lining up with TRBD1. The CDR3 is 13 amino acids. Trimming removed 6 bases from V and 5 bases from J; junction bases left unmatched: 3. The V gene's germline CDR1 is ENHRY and CDR2 SYGVKD. CDR3 region: CAISLGQGDTQYF. The CDR3 region has the DNA TGTGCCATCAGCCTGGGACAGGGAGATACGCAGTATTTT.

This rearrangement joins TRBV25-1 to TRBJ1-4; D is unclear. The CDR3 sequence is 14 residues long. Trimming took off 6 bases at V and 3 bases at J, with 11 bases between the two ends. CDR1 MGHDK and CDR2 SYGVNS come from the germline V gene. The CDR3 DNA is TGTGCCAGCAGCCCGGGGAGGCCTAATGAAAAACTGTTTTTT. Translating gives CASSPGRPNEKLFF.

The V call is TRBV19, the J call TRBJ2-2, with 9 bases identical to TRBD2. Per the germline V gene, CDR1 is LNHDA and CDR2 is SQIVND (reference sequence). The V gene end was trimmed by 0 bases and the J gene end by 3 bases; junction bases not matched to a gene: 17. The CDR3 is 21 residues long. The CDR3 DNA is TGTGCCAGTAGTATAGATCTTCGGAAATCTCTTAGCGGGGGAGACACCGGGGAGCTGTTTTTT. Translating gives CASSIDLRKSLSGGDTGELFF.

This clone was observed a single time. The chain links TRBV28 to TRBJ1-6; weak D call: TRBD1 (6 bases). Per the germline V gene, CDR1 is MDHEN and CDR2 is SYDVKM. This CDR3 has 14 amino acids. V lost 6 bases and J 7 bases, leaving 13 bases between the germline ends. CDR3 protein: CASRRRQANSPLHF. In nucleotides, the CDR3 is TGTGCCAGCAGGCGTAGACAGGCCAATTCACCCCTCCACTTT.

The chain employs TRBV7-2 and TRBJ2-3, with TRBD2 matching over 8 bases. V shed 3 bases and J 4 bases; nucleotides not matched to a gene: 9. The CDR3 is 16 residues long. Germline lookup yields CDR1 SGHTA and CDR2 FQGNSA. For the CDR3, the DNA is TGTGCCAGCAGCTTCACATCAGCGGGAGAGCCAGATACGCAGTATTTT. This sequence encodes CASSFTSAGEPDTQYF.

The chain joins TRBV24-1 to TRBJ1-1; a possible D gene is TRBD1 (6 bases). The CDR3 consists of 13 residues. Per the germline V gene, CDR1 is KGHDR and CDR2 is SFDVKD. Trimming removed 7 bases at V and 2 bases at J, with 10 bases between. The CDR3 here is CATRRGSNTEAFF. The CDR3 DNA is TGTGCCACCAGGAGGGGGTCAAACACTGAAGCTTTCTTT.

This clone has just a few counts. The chain uses TRBV20-1 and TRBJ2-1; no clear D gene. CDR1 is DFQATT, CDR2 SNEGSKA, per germline (reference sequence). The CDR3 runs 16 residues. V lost 3 bases to trimming and J lost 2 bases, with 17 bases between them. The chain's CDR3 is CSASVSVWSPYNEQFF. The CDR3 coding sequence is TGCAGTGCTAGTGTTTCCGTTTGGAGCCCCTACAATGAGCAGTTCTTC.

The CDR3 region is CATPASGYTF. The CDR3 nucleotides read TGTGCCACTCCTGCTAGTGGCTACACCTTC. The chain couples TRBV15 to TRBJ1-2; no clear D. The germline V and J ends were trimmed by 9 bases and 7 bases, with 9 bases remaining between them. The germline CDR1 and CDR2 sequences are LNHNV and YYDKDF (reference sequence). This CDR3 comprises 10 residues. Using reference TRBV15 and TRBJ1-2 for the parts outside the CDR3, the full variable domain is DAMVIQNPRYQVTQFGKPVTLSCSQTLNHNVMYWYQQKSSQAPKLLFHYYDKDFNNEADTPDNFQSRRPNTSFCFLDIRSPGLGDTAMYLCATPASGYTFGSGTRLTVV.